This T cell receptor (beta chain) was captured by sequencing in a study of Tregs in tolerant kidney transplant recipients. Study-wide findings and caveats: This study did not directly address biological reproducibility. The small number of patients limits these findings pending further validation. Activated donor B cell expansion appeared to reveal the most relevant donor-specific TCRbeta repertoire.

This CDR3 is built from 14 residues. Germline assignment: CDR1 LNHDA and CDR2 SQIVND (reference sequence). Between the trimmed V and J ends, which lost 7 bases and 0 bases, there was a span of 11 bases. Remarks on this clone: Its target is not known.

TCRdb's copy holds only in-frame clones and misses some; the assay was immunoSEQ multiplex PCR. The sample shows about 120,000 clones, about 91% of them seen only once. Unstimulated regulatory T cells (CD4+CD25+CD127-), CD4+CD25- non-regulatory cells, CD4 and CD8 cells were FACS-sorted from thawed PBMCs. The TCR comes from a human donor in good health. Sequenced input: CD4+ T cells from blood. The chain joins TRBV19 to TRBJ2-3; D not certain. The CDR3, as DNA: TGTGCCAGTAAGTGGAGTTCTAGCACAGATACGCAGTATTTT. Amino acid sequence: CASKWSSSTDTQYF.